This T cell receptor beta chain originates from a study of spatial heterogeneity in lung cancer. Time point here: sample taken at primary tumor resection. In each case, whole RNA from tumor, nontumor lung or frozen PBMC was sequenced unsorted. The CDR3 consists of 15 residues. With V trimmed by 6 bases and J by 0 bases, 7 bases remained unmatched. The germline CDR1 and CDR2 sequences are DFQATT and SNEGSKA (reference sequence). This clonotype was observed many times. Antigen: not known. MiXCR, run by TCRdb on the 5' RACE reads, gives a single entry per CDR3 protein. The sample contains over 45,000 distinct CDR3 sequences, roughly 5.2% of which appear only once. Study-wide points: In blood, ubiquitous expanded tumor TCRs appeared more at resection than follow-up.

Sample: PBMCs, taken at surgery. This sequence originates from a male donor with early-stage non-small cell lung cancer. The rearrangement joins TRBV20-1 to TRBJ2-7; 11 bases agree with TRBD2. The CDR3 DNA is TGCAGTGCCGCTCCTAGCGGGAGGCTCTCCTACGAGCAGTACTTC. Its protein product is CSAAPSGRLSYEQYF.